Below, 17 T cell receptor beta chains from the same sample are listed, as sequenced in a study of PD-L1 blockade in urothelial cancer. Time point indicated: pretreatment peripheral blood. Assay used: immunoSEQ multiplex PCR; TCRdb lists only in-frame clones, some missing. The sample carries 65,000 to 80,000 clones, 85% to 90% recorded once. The sample here was PBMCs, taken around atezolizumab (anti-PD-L1) treatment. These receptors were collected from a man in his 70s with urothelial cancer.

The DNA for the CDR3 is TGTGCCAGCAGCCGCGGGACTAGCGGGAGTGGCACCGGGGAGCTGTTTTTT. Encoded protein: CASSRGTSGSGTGELFF. V is TRBV4-2 and J is TRBJ2-2, with 14 bases matching TRBD2. Germline loops: CDR1 LGHNA, CDR2 YNFKEQ. J lost 4 bases, V lost 4 bases, and 5 bases had no gene match. The CDR3 totals 17 residues.

This chain connects TRBV7-9 to TRBJ2-7; D unclear. The V and J ends lost 4 bases and 1 base respectively, with 14 bases between them. The germline gives CDR1 SEHNR, CDR2 FQNEAQ (reference sequence). The CDR3 has 15 residues. The CDR3 DNA follows: TGTGCCAGCAGCTCCGATCGGAGTAATTCCTACGAGCAGTACTTC. Protein sequence: CASSSDRSNSYEQYF.

This chain links TRBV25-1 with TRBJ1-2; 10 nucleotides line up with TRBD1. With V trimmed by 3 bases and J by 9 bases, 4 bases remained unmatched. There are 13 residues in the CDR3. Germline V lookup: CDR1 MGHDK, CDR2 SYGVNS. CDR3 amino acids: CASSEGQGLSYTF. For the CDR3, the DNA is TGTGCCAGCAGTGAGGGACAGGGGTTGAGCTACACCTTC.

V gene TRBV6-1 combines with J gene TRBJ1-2, with 7 bases fitting TRBD1. This CDR3 comprises 14 residues. Germline V gene lookup returns CDR1 MNHNS and CDR2 SASEGT. The junction had 5 bases not matched to a gene; V was cut back by 4 bases and J by 3 bases. The DNA of the CDR3 is TGTGCCAGCAGTGGCCGGACAGGCTACTATGGCTACACCTTC. Protein product: CASSGRTGYYGYTF.

This chain uses TRBV11-2 with TRBJ2-3; TRBD2 matches 12 bases. The CDR3 length is 16 residues. The V and J ends lost 4 bases and 4 bases, in that order; junction bases with no gene match: 6. Per germline, CDR1 SGHAT and CDR2 FQNNGV. The CDR3 DNA follows: TGTGCCAGCAGCTACCTGACTAGCGGGAGTTCAGATACGCAGTATTTT. Its translation: CASSYLTSGSSDTQYF.

The genes are TRBV29-1 and TRBJ1-1; TRBD1 agrees at 9 bases. Germline CDR1 SQVTM, CDR2 ANQGSEA. CDR3 size: 14 residues. J was trimmed by 1 base and V by 6 bases; bases with no gene match: 6. The CDR3, as DNA: TGCAGCGTGGGGACAGGGCCGGGGAACACTGAAGCTTTCTTT. Translated: CSVGTGPGNTEAFF.

V is TRBV2 and J is TRBJ2-7, with 12 bases matching TRBD1. This CDR3 is 18 amino acids long. V was pared by 6 bases and J by 6 bases, with 18 bases of the junction left unmatched. CDR1 SNHLY and CDR2 FYNNEI come from the germline V gene. The CDR3 region has the DNA TGTGCCAGCAGGGCCGGGACAGGGGGCTTTGGGGGTGCGGGCGAGCAGTACTTC. The encoded protein is CASRAGTGGFGGAGEQYF.

The J gene is TRBJ2-1, the V gene TRBV9; TRBD2 aligns across 8 bases. The CDR3 loop spans 16 amino acids. V was clipped by 3 bases and J by 5 bases; unmatched bases: 10. In germline, CDR1 is SGDLS, CDR2 YYNGEE. CDR3 sequence reads: CASSADWLAGHNEQFF. CDR3 DNA: TGTGCCAGCAGCGCCGATTGGCTAGCGGGTCACAATGAGCAGTTCTTC.

This rearrangement joins TRBV25-1 to TRBJ1-4; D is perhaps TRBD1 (5 bases). This CDR3 is 14 amino acids long. Germline assignment: CDR1 MGHDK and CDR2 SYGVNS. V was shortened by 8 bases and J by 4 bases, with 14 bases between the two germline ends. CDR3 coding DNA: TGTGCCAGCCGTGGAGACAGATTTAATGAAAAACTGTTTTTT. Its protein product is CASRGDRFNEKLFF.

V and J are TRBV28 and TRBJ2-7; D perhaps matches TRBD2 (5 bases). Germline-derived CDR1 and CDR2 are MDHEN and SYDVKM. V was trimmed by 4 bases and J by 0 bases, leaving 16 bases between them. This CDR3 region has 16 residues. As DNA, the CDR3 is TGTGCCAGCAGTTATTGGACTTCTCCGAGCTCCTACGAGCAGTACTTC. Protein sequence: CASSYWTSPSSYEQYF. The whole variable domain, filled in from reference TRBV28 and TRBJ2-7, reads DVKVTQSSRYLVKRTGEKVFLECVQDMDHENMFWYRQDPGLGLRLIYFSYDVKMKEKGDIPEGYSVSREKKERFSLILESASTNQTSMYLCASSYWTSPSSYEQYFGPGTRLTVT.

V is TRBV19 and J is TRBJ1-4; D gene ambiguous. The CDR3 consists of 12 residues. In germline, CDR1 is LNHDA, CDR2 SQIVND (reference sequence). Trimming pared 5 bases from V and 9 bases from J, leaving 10 bases between. In DNA, the CDR3 is TGTGCCAGTAGTGGGCAACATCAAAAACTGTTTTTT. Its translation: CASSGQHQKLFF.

Comments on this clone: This specimen includes other DNA sequences encoding the same CDR3. CDR3 nucleotides: TGTGCCAGTAGTAACGGACAGGGAAACACTGAAGCTTTCTTT. Translating gives CASSNGQGNTEAFF. The chain uses TRBV19 and TRBJ1-1; 8 bases line up with TRBD1. CDR3 length: 14 residues. Trimming removed 4 bases from V and 2 bases from J; junction bases left unmatched: 3. Germline CDR1 and CDR2: LNHDA and SQIVND (reference sequence).

The rearrangement joins TRBV6-1 to TRBJ2-5, with 7 bases that match TRBD1. CDR1 is MNHNS and CDR2 is SASEGT in the germline V gene. Unmatched junction bases numbered 4, after V lost 2 bases and J lost 4 bases. The CDR3 has 14 residues. CDR3 nucleotide sequence: TGTGCCAGCAGTGAACGGGCAGGGGGAGAGACCCAGTACTTC. Translated: CASSERAGGETQYF.

The chain carries TRBV29-1 and TRBJ2-5, with TRBD2 as a possible D gene (5 bases). Per germline, CDR1 SQVTM and CDR2 ANQGSEA. The germline V and J ends were trimmed by 3 bases and 1 base, with 6 bases remaining between them. The CDR3 is 12 amino acids. As DNA, the CDR3 is TGCAGCGTTGATCGGGGCCAAGAGACCCAGTACTTC. It translates to CSVDRGQETQYF.

V and J are TRBV6-1 and TRBJ1-5; D perhaps matches TRBD1 (5 bases). CDR1 MNHNS and CDR2 SASEGT come from the germline V gene. This CDR3 is 14 amino acids long. The V end lost 4 bases, the J end lost 0 bases, and 7 bases lay between the germline ends. The CDR3 DNA reads TGTGCCAGCAGTGGACAGACTAGCAATCAGCCCCAGCATTTT. Translated, it gives CASSGQTSNQPQHF.

This sequence joins TRBV2 and TRBJ2-3, with 7 bases identical to TRBD2. CDR3 size: 13 residues. Losses at the gene ends were 11 bases for V and 6 bases for J; bases not matched to a gene: 11. In germline, CDR1 is SNHLY, CDR2 FYNNEI. The CDR3 sequence is CAVQRGLADTQYF. The CDR3 bases are TGTGCCGTTCAGCGGGGATTGGCGGATACGCAGTATTTT. Filled out from reference TRBV2 and TRBJ2-3, the complete variable domain reads EPEVTQTPSHQVTQMGQEVILRCVPISNHLYFYWYRQILGQKVEFLVSFYNNEISEKSEIFDDQFSVERPDGSNFTLKIRSTKLEDSAMYFCAVQRGLADTQYFGPGTRLTVL.

This chain uses TRBV30 with TRBJ1-4; 8 bases agree with TRBD1. V shed 3 bases and J 7 bases; nucleotides not matched to a gene: 7. Germline V gene lookup returns CDR1 GTSNPN and CDR2 SVGIG (reference sequence). The CDR3 is made up of 14 amino acids. The CDR3 here is CAWREQGGSEKLFF. In DNA, the CDR3 is TGTGCCTGGAGGGAACAGGGGGGTAGTGAAAAACTGTTTTTT.